This T cell receptor (beta chain) originates from a study of blood T cell repertoires in COVID-19 (TCRdb year 2020). Regarding the study in general: Samples covering the acute and convalescent phases of COVID-19 were provided by collaborators in the United States, Italy and Spain. Where available, HLA class I and class II types were obtained from metadata supplied by the sample provider rather than from assay-based typing. The samples were drawn from the first 160 participants of the ongoing ImmuneRACE study and from about 1,200 subjects provided by 6 global collaborators. The material from the prospective study consisted of cDNA or gDNA derived from T cells, B-cell-depleted T cells, or PBMCs. A de-identified subject ID, COVID-19 status, age in years and sex were almost always included in the sample metadata. Deeply sampled blood TCRbeta repertoires from subjects exposed to, actively infected with, or recovered from COVID-19 were included in the dataset. The repertoires were released in a freely available public database meant as a resource for research on the immune response to SARS-CoV-2.

Results and caveats for the whole study, not just this receptor: How much clinical and demographic metadata was included differed by source and by participant, and the metadata was provided uncurated.

TCRbeta CDR3 regions were amplified from genomic DNA by means of the immunoSEQ Assay, a bias-controlled multiplex PCR. In the original analysis: Within the assay, amplification of reference gene primers was used to estimate how many nucleated cells each sample contained. To quantify the absolute abundance of each unique TCRbeta CDR3 rearrangement, sequence reads were collapsed and filtered. For each sample, productive Simpson clonality was calculated as the square root of Simpson's diversity index across productive rearrangements. TCRdb limited this immuneACCESS table to in-frame rearrangements with V and J called. A share of clones is missing; checked studies link under half to unresolved V genes, and the rest is unexplained. That table supplies the V and J calls and clone size; D and trimming were determined from the DNA. The sample contains hundreds of thousands of clones, approximately 80% of them found a single time. Over 7.5% of the sample lies in the top ten.

The collaborating institutions used their own protocols to collect whole blood in K2EDTA tubes. Collaborator samples were shipped for TCRbeta analysis as frozen whole blood, isolated PBMCs, or DNA extracted from either sample type. Remarks on this clone: There is no known antigen for this receptor. Per-nucleotide qualities are absent, and no much larger clonotype sits a single base away.

Based on the germline V gene, the CDR1 and CDR2 sequences are SGHDT and YYEEEE. The V and J ends are trimmed by 1 base and 7 bases, leaving 12 bases between them. The cysteine opens and the phenylalanine closes a CDR3 of 14 amino acids. Only the CDR3 DNA stays, 42 bases, in frame from base 1. This clonotype was sampled from a man of 80 years or more with acute or convalescent COVID-19. Sequenced sample: peripheral blood. The chain links TRBV5-6 with TRBJ1-3; the D segment cannot be called with confidence. DNA sequence: TGTGCCAGCAGCTTGAGAGGGCTTGGGAACACCATATATTTT. This sequence encodes CASSLRGLGNTIYF.